The 23 T cell receptor beta chains reported below all come from one sample, sequenced in a study of blood T cell repertoires in COVID-19. Data came from immunoSEQ multiplex PCR; TCRdb stores just in-frame clones and leaves some out. This table has 200,000 to 250,000 clones, 70% to 90% appearing once. Sequenced input: peripheral blood. Every receptor here comes from a man in his thirties or forties who had recovered from COVID-19.

This clone occurred once. The rearrangement links TRBV2 to TRBJ2-1, with D hard to call. This CDR3 has 15 residues. Trimming removed 6 bases at V and 5 bases at J, with 17 bases between. CDR1 is SNHLY and CDR2 is FYNNEI in the germline V gene. The CDR3 sequence: CASRRSPQENNEQFF. The CDR3 DNA reads TGTGCCAGCAGACGTTCTCCGCAGGAAAACAATGAGCAGTTCTTC.

The CDR3 DNA is TGTGCGACACTGACGGGACAGGGGGGGCCGAACACTGAAGCTTTCTTT. It yields the protein CATLTGQGGPNTEAFF. This sequence joins TRBV7-2 and TRBJ1-1; 11 bases fit TRBD1. Germline CDR1 SGHTA, CDR2 FQGNSA. The CDR3 contains 16 residues.

The chain employs TRBV18 and TRBJ2-5; D is perhaps TRBD1 (6 bases). The CDR3 consists of 15 residues. Germline lookup yields CDR1 KGHSH and CDR2 LQKENI. The V gene lost 3 bases and the J gene lost 2 bases, with 13 bases spanning the gap. The CDR3 is CASSPVRRGQETQYF. CDR3 sequence (DNA): TGTGCCAGCTCACCTGTGCGCAGGGGACAAGAGACCCAGTACTTC.

The rearrangement links TRBV4-3 to TRBJ2-7; D gene uncertain. The CDR3 loop spans 13 amino acids. CDR1 and CDR2 (germline): LGHNA, YSLEER. Trimming took off 1 base at V and 4 bases at J, with 8 bases between the two ends. This CDR3 is CASSQGSVYEQYF. For the CDR3, the DNA is TGCGCCAGCAGCCAAGGTTCGGTTTACGAGCAGTACTTC.

V and J are TRBV9 and TRBJ1-2; D possibly corresponds to TRBD1 (6 bases). Germline values: CDR1 SGDLS, CDR2 YYNGEE. The CDR3 has 14 residues. Between the trimmed V and J ends, which lost 0 bases and 6 bases, there was a span of 12 bases. CDR3 sequence (DNA): TGTGCCAGCAGCGTAGCTTCAGGGGCGAATGGCTACACCTTC. Amino acids: CASSVASGANGYTF.

The rearrangement links TRBV18 to TRBJ2-2; D perhaps matches TRBD2 (5 bases). CDR1 is KGHSH, CDR2 LQKENI, per germline. The CDR3 runs to 12 residues. Trimming stripped 5 bases from V and 6 bases from J, with 7 bases between. For the CDR3, the DNA is TGTGCCAGCTCATCCGGGGCCGGGGAGCTGTTTTTT. Translating gives CASSSGAGELFF.

As DNA, the CDR3 is TGTGCCAGCAGTTTCGGACAGGACTCCTACGAGCAGTACTTC. Translating it yields CASSFGQDSYEQYF. V usage is TRBV27 and J usage is TRBJ2-7, with 7 bases fitting TRBD1. This CDR3 comprises 14 residues. V shed 3 bases, J shed 0 bases, and the junction held 2 bases outside the gene matches. In germline, CDR1 is MNHEY, CDR2 SMNVEV (reference sequence).

This clone has more than one count but fewer than ten. The rearrangement links TRBV5-6 to TRBJ1-6, with 9 positions matching TRBD1. V lost 6 bases and J lost 5; bases outside the gene matches: 6. This CDR3 has 15 residues. CDR1 and CDR2 from the germline V gene are SGHDT and YYEEEE. For the CDR3, the DNA is TGTGCCAGCACCCCACAGGGGGCTCATAATTCACCCCTCCACTTT. Translating gives CASTPQGAHNSPLHF.

The rearrangement uses TRBV24-1 and TRBJ1-5, with TRBD1 identical over 7 bases. With 0 bases clipped from V and 3 bases from J, the junction kept 4 bases outside the gene matches. This CDR3 is 16 amino acids long. The germline V gene encodes CDR1 KGHDR and CDR2 SFDVKD. For the CDR3, the DNA is TGTGCCACCAGTGATTTGTTTGGGACAGACAATCAGCCCCAGCATTTT. Residues: CATSDLFGTDNQPQHF.

The chain combines TRBV5-1 with TRBJ1-3; maybe TRBD1 (6 bases). Between the trimmed V and J ends, which lost 0 bases and 2 bases, there was a span of 15 bases. This CDR3 has 17 residues. The V gene's germline CDR1 is SGHRS and CDR2 YFSETQ. CDR3 region: CASSLGGRQVTGNTIYF. The DNA of the CDR3 is TGCGCCAGCAGCTTGGGAGGCAGACAGGTTACTGGAAACACCATATATTTT.

The CDR3 DNA is TGTGCCAGCAGCCCAAATTCCGACCAGGGCTACACCGGGGAGCTGTTTTTT. This codes for CASSPNSDQGYTGELFF. V gene TRBV7-6 combines with J gene TRBJ2-2; D possibly corresponds to TRBD1 (5 bases). Between the trimmed V and J ends, which lost 5 bases and 3 bases, there was a span of 19 bases. The CDR3 contains 17 residues. Germline V gives CDR1 SGHVS, CDR2 FNYEAQ.

The V gene is TRBV4-2, the J gene TRBJ2-7; TRBD1 might be the D (6 bases). Trimming cost V 1 base and J 3 bases, with 13 bases left between them. This CDR3 spans 15 amino acids. CDR1 LGHNA and CDR2 YNFKEQ come from the germline V gene. Here the CDR3 DNA reads TGTGCCAGCAGCCAAGTTCCTAAAGGGGGCTACGAGCAGTACTTC. Translated, it gives CASSQVPKGGYEQYF.

This chain uses TRBV5-8 with TRBJ1-6; a weak D match, TRBD1 (5 bases). Germline values: CDR1 SGHTS, CDR2 YDEGEE. CDR3 length: 18 residues. V was cut by 4 bases and J by 0 bases, with 17 bases left in between. The DNA of the CDR3 is TGTGCCAGCAGCCCGGACATAGCATCCGTCTCCTATAATTCACCCCTCCACTTT. This translates into CASSPDIASVSYNSPLHF.

This clone was detected once. The gene calls are TRBV19 and TRBJ1-1, with 10 nucleotides matching TRBD1. Germline V CDR1 and CDR2: LNHDA, SQIVND (reference sequence). V was pared by 3 bases and J by 3 bases, with 4 bases of the junction left unmatched. The CDR3 is 15 residues long. As DNA, the CDR3 is TGTGCCAGTAGTATCCGACAGGGGGCGGACACTGAAGCTTTCTTT. It translates to CASSIRQGADTEAFF.

The rearrangement links TRBV3-1 (or the pseudogene TRBV3-2) to TRBJ1-1; a possible D gene is TRBD1 (5 bases). The CDR3 has 12 residues. V lost 10 bases and J lost 4, with 13 bases in between. Germline CDR1 reads LGHDT; CDR2 reads YNNKEL (reference sequence). The CDR3 protein is CATSGKGTEAFF. The DNA for the CDR3 is TGTGCCACCTCAGGGAAGGGCACTGAAGCTTTCTTT.

This sequence joins TRBV11-2 and TRBJ1-4, with a possible D match to TRBD1 (5 bases). From germline, CDR1 is SGHAT and CDR2 FQNNGV. CDR3 length: 16 residues. Trimming took off 6 bases at V and 8 bases at J, with 22 bases between the two ends. The CDR3 protein is CASSQWTTQDREKLFF. The CDR3 DNA is TGTGCCAGCAGTCAATGGACCACACAGGACCGAGAAAAACTGTTTTTT. Variable domain in full (rest from reference TRBV11-2 and TRBJ1-4): EAGVAQSPRYKIIEKRQSVAFWCNPISGHATLYWYQQILGQGPKLLIQFQNNGVVDDSQLPKDRFSAERLKGVDSTLKIQPAKLEDSAVYLCASSQWTTQDREKLFFGSGTQLSVL.

The V call is TRBV9, the J call TRBJ1-4; the match to TRBD1 covers 9 bases. Germline V gene data show CDR1 as SGDLS and CDR2 as YYNGEE. The V segment lost 0 bases and the J segment 8 bases; nucleotides outside the gene matches: 5. This CDR3 has 15 amino acids. The CDR3 nucleotides are TGTGCCAGCAGCGTAGTGGGGACAGGGTCCGAAAAACTGTTTTTT. This encodes CASSVVGTGSEKLFF.

This sequence joins TRBV11-3 and TRBJ2-3; TRBD2 aligns across 14 bases. Trimming cost V 5 bases and J 5 bases; bases outside gene matches: 9. CDR1 SGHNT and CDR2 YENEEA come from the germline V gene. This CDR3 has 17 residues. The chain's CDR3 is CASSPGTSGGGVDTQYF. The CDR3 DNA reads TGTGCCAGCAGCCCGGGGACTAGCGGGGGAGGTGTAGATACGCAGTATTTT.

The table lists this clone with a few counts. The chain combines TRBV5-5 with TRBJ1-6; 11 nucleotides match TRBD1. CDR3 length: 16 amino acids. J gave up 6 bases and V 6 bases, and 8 bases lay outside the gene matches. Germline V CDR1 and CDR2: SGHKS, YYEKEE (reference sequence). The CDR3 DNA follows: TGTGCCAGCACTCGTGGACAGGGGGCTGCTAATTCACCCCTCCACTTT. Protein: CASTRGQGAANSPLHF.

The chain is built from TRBV6-5 and TRBJ1-2, with TRBD1 matching 7 bases. V shed 3 bases, J shed 0 bases, and the junction held 4 bases outside the gene matches. Per the germline V gene, CDR1 is MNHEY and CDR2 is SVGAGI. This CDR3 spans 15 amino acids. The CDR3 sequence is CASSYRGTANYGYTF. DNA of the CDR3: TGTGCCAGCAGTTATCGAGGGACAGCTAACTATGGCTACACCTTC.

The rearrangement uses TRBV5-6 and TRBJ2-7; D possibly corresponds to TRBD1 (6 bases). The CDR3 spans 17 residues. Germline V CDR1 and CDR2: SGHDT, YYEEEE. V dropped 7 bases and J dropped 2 bases, with 25 bases sitting between them. This CDR3 reads CASELGIRFRGTYEQYF. CDR3 nucleotides: TGTGCCAGCGAATTGGGAATACGTTTCAGGGGCACCTACGAGCAGTACTTC.

This clone has only a few counts. The V and J genes are TRBV5-4 and TRBJ2-3; TRBD2 matches at 7 bases. Germline values: CDR1 SGHNT, CDR2 YYREEE (reference sequence). Trimming took 1 base from V and 5 from J; bases not matched to a gene: 13. This CDR3 region has 17 residues. In nucleotides, the CDR3 is TGTGCCAGCAGCTTGATGAAGCGGGGCGCCGGAATAGATACGCAGTATTTT. This translates into CASSLMKRGAGIDTQYF.

There are a few counts of this clone. This chain uses TRBV6-5 with TRBJ1-1; 8 bases fit TRBD1. V was pared by 3 bases and J by 6 bases, with 6 bases of the junction left unmatched. Per germline, CDR1 MNHEY and CDR2 SVGAGI. This CDR3 contains 14 residues. This CDR3 is CASSYRTGRAEAFF. CDR3 nucleotide sequence: TGTGCCAGCAGTTATAGGACAGGGCGGGCTGAAGCTTTCTTT.